The T cell receptor beta chain described here comes from a study of prognosis after radiotherapy for stage I lung cancer. Amplification of the TCR beta CDR3 (from genomic DNA) was done by two-round multiplex PCR. Used in first-round PCR were primers specific to each TRBV and TRBJ gene. TCRdb ran MiXCR on the multiplex PCR reads and lists one entry per CDR3 protein. The profile shows 11,000 to 15,000 distinct CDR3 sequences, approximately 60% of them singletons. In regard to this clonotype: The antigen remains undetermined. This clone may be a read error of a much larger clone one base away.

Study-level results: Medians of roughly 10,000 versus 7,000 showed unique TCR clone counts falling after stereotactic body radiation therapy. Patients with metastases reportedly showed TRBV and TRBJ gene usage that differed from patients without metastases.

This specimen was PBMCs, taken before or after stereotactic body radiation therapy (not recorded which). This receptor was obtained from a donor at least 50 years old with non-small cell lung cancer.

The CDR3 sequence: CASSWAQANSTEAFF. CDR3 bases: TGTGCCAGCAGTTGGGCCCAGGCAAATAGCACTGAAGCTTTCTTT. The V gene is TRBV6-9, the J gene TRBJ1-1, with unresolved D. The CDR3 runs 15 residues. Germline loops: CDR1 MNHGY, CDR2 SVAAGI. The V gene lost 4 bases and the J gene lost 4 bases, with 16 bases spanning the gap.